This T cell receptor beta chain is drawn from a study of OX40 agonist ivuxolimab in advanced cancers. Study results and limitations: Clones of CD4+ and CD8+ blood T cells grew by week 6 at doses of 0.1 to 3.0 mg/kg. The mean number of expanded clones was higher in CD8+ T cells than in CD4+.

Assay used: immunoSEQ multiplex PCR; TCRdb lists only in-frame clones, some missing. The data contain about 48,000 clones, over 80% of them singletons. As regards this clone: The antigen remains unidentified.

Trimming shortened V by 6 bases and J by 9 bases, and 12 bases separated the two germline ends. This CDR3 has 12 residues. Germline CDR1 reads SNHLY; CDR2 reads FYNNEI. The sample consisted of CD4+ or CD8+ T cells sorted from blood, taken in a trial of the OX40 agonist ivuxolimab. The TCR comes from an adult with an advanced solid tumor such as melanoma, head and neck, liver or kidney cancer. The chain has TRBV2 and TRBJ2-1; D gene unclear. This chain's CDR3 is CASSPVGLEQFF. In nucleotides, the CDR3 is TGTGCCAGCAGCCCCGTTGGCCTTGAGCAGTTCTTC.